These 24 T cell receptor beta chains share one sample of origin, sequenced in a study of T cells after yellow fever vaccination. Using its own MiXCR run on the 5' RACE reads, TCRdb lists one record per CDR3 protein. The profile covers 300,000 to 350,000 distinct CDR3 sequences, with 3.5% to 4.5% appearing a single time and less than 20% taken by the ten largest. Material: PBMCs, obtained 15 days after the yellow fever booster vaccination. The receptors shown here come from a man aged 18 to 30 who received the YFV17D yellow fever vaccine.

This clonotype appeared many times. DNA for the CDR3: TGCAGTGCTCCTCCAGGTGAGCAGTTCTTC. Translation: CSAPPGEQFF. The V gene is TRBV20-1, the J gene TRBJ2-1, with unresolved D. Between the trimmed V and J ends, which lost 5 bases and 9 bases, there was a span of 8 bases. CDR3 length: 10 amino acids. Germline CDR1 and CDR2: DFQATT and SNEGSKA (reference sequence).

This clonotype was seen repeatedly, ten times or more. The chain carries TRBV7-8 and TRBJ2-3, with 7 bases matching TRBD2. J lost 0 bases, V lost 5 bases, and 8 bases had no gene match. Germline V gene data show CDR1 as SGHVS and CDR2 as FQNEAQ. The CDR3 runs to 16 residues. CDR3 bases: TGTGCCAGCAGCATCAAAGCGGGAACTAGCACAGATACGCAGTATTTT. Encoded protein: CASSIKAGTSTDTQYF. Filled out from reference TRBV7-8 and TRBJ2-3, the complete variable domain reads GAGVSQSPRYKVAKRGQDVALRCDPISGHVSLFWYQQALGQGPEFLTYFQNEAQLDKSGLPSDRFFAERPEGSVSTLKIQRTQQEDSAVYLCASSIKAGTSTDTQYFGPGTRLTVL.

This clonotype was counted at least ten times. The chain has TRBV25-1 and TRBJ1-6, with 7 bases identical to TRBD1. CDR3 size: 15 residues. Germline V gene sequence: CDR1 MGHDK, CDR2 SYGVNS. V lost 2 bases and J lost 9; bases outside the gene matches: 7. CDR3 bases: TGTGCCAGCAGTGAAGCGGGACAGCCAAGTTCACCCCTCCACTTT. This sequence encodes CASSEAGQPSSPLHF.

In this sample, this clonotype turned up a few times. The CDR3 region is CSARDQVLALNEQYF. The CDR3 region has the DNA TGCAGTGCTAGAGATCAGGTACTAGCGCTTAACGAGCAGTACTTC. The chain carries TRBV20-1 and TRBJ2-7; 7 bases match TRBD2. CDR1 is DFQATT and CDR2 is SNEGSKA in the germline V gene (reference sequence). The CDR3 consists of 15 residues. After removal of 0 bases from V and 5 bases from J, the junction contained 10 bases not matched to a gene.

This clonotype occurred many times. CDR3 coding DNA: TGTGCCAGCAGTGGGGGGACCGTCGCGTACGATACGCAGTATTTT. This translates into CASSGGTVAYDTQYF. This chain connects TRBV12-3 or TRBV12-4 to TRBJ2-3; D might be TRBD2 (6 bases). This CDR3 has 15 residues. Trimming removed 5 bases from V and 6 bases from J, with 18 bases in between.

V and J are TRBV29-1 and TRBJ1-5, with 11 bases that match TRBD1. Germline V gene sequence: CDR1 SQVTM, CDR2 ANQGSEA. The length of the CDR3 is 14 residues. V trimming: 6 bases; J trimming: 6 bases; junction bases outside the gene matches: 7. The CDR3 protein is CSVAGTGGRQPQHF. In DNA, the CDR3 is TGCAGCGTAGCCGGGACAGGGGGACGTCAGCCCCAGCATTTT.

The chain combines TRBV11-2 with TRBJ2-7; possibly TRBD1 for D (6 bases). This CDR3 region has 12 residues. Germline V gene data show CDR1 as SGHAT and CDR2 as FQNNGV. The CDR3 DNA follows: TGTGCCAGCGCAACAGGGAGCTACGGGCAGTACGTC. It translates to CASATGSYGQYV.

This clonotype was observed at least ten times. This chain connects TRBV6-6 to TRBJ1-5; no clear D. The CDR3 length is 17 residues. The germline V and J ends were trimmed by 0 bases and 0 bases, with 12 bases remaining between them. The V gene's germline CDR1 is MNHNY and CDR2 SVGAGI (reference sequence). The CDR3 nucleotides are TGTGCCAGCAGTTACTCGGTGGCGGCCGATAGCAATCAGCCCCAGCATTTT. This encodes CASSYSVAADSNQPQHF.

CDR3 region: CASSWVSTEAFF. CDR3 sequence (DNA): TGTGCCAGCAGTTGGGTTAGCACTGAAGCTTTCTTT. The V and J genes are TRBV5-5 and TRBJ1-1; no definite D call. Germline V CDR1 and CDR2: SGHKS, YYEKEE (reference sequence). CDR3 length: 12 residues. V lost 5 bases, J lost 4 bases, and 9 bases lay in between.

The V gene is TRBV18, the J gene TRBJ2-7, with 9 bases fitting TRBD1. V dropped 2 bases and J dropped 7; count of bases not matched to a gene: 12. The CDR3 runs 16 residues. Germline lookup yields CDR1 KGHSH and CDR2 LQKENI. Here the CDR3 DNA reads TGTGCCAGCTCACCATTTGTCGGGACAGGGATTGGGGAGCAGTACTTC. Translated: CASSPFVGTGIGEQYF.

This clonotype showed up just a few times. The CDR3 here is CASFGAGHYGYTF. CDR3 coding DNA: TGTGCCAGCTTTGGGGCAGGGCACTATGGCTACACCTTC. V usage is TRBV6-2 or TRBV6-3 and J usage is TRBJ1-2; tentative D call: TRBD1 (5 bases). V lost 8 bases and J 3 bases, leaving 13 bases between the germline ends. Germline-derived CDR1 and CDR2 are MNHEY and SVGEGT. CDR3 size: 13 residues.

V usage is TRBV12-3 or TRBV12-4 and J usage is TRBJ1-1; the match to TRBD1 covers 10 bases. The CDR3 spans 15 residues. After removal of 5 bases from V and 5 bases from J, the junction contained 8 bases not matched to a gene. CDR3 sequence (DNA): TGTGCCAGCAGTACCCGGACAGGGGGGCTGACTGAAGCTTTCTTT. Its protein product is CASSTRTGGLTEAFF.

The chain recombines TRBV4-1 with TRBJ1-6; D is ambiguous. The V and J ends lost 5 bases and 9 bases respectively, with 17 bases between them. Germline-derived CDR1 and CDR2 are MGHRA and YSYEKL. The CDR3 is 15 residues long. The CDR3 region has the DNA TGCGCCAGCAGCATTTCGCCGGGCGGCGGTTCACCCCTCCACTTT. Translating gives CASSISPGGGSPLHF.

The chain joins TRBV6-6 to TRBJ2-5; D unresolved. This CDR3 contains 14 residues. Germline-derived CDR1 and CDR2 are MNHNY and SVGAGI (reference sequence). With 0 bases removed from V and 1 base from J, the gap between germline ends came to 6 bases. The CDR3 DNA follows: TGTGCCAGCAGTTACTCGATGGTCCAAGAGACCCAGTACTTC. Its protein is CASSYSMVQETQYF.

The genes are TRBV5-5 and TRBJ1-2; tentative D call: TRBD1 (5 bases). The germline V and J ends were trimmed by 8 bases and 5 bases, with 10 bases remaining between them. The germline gives CDR1 SGHKS, CDR2 YYEKEE (reference sequence). CDR3 length: 11 residues. The CDR3 DNA reads TGTGCCAGTTCAGGGACGTATGGCTACACCTTC. Translating gives CASSGTYGYTF.

This clonotype was seen repeatedly, ten times or more. This chain uses TRBV25-1 with TRBJ1-5; D gene ambiguous. Trimming removed 3 bases from V and 0 bases from J, with 12 bases in between. The CDR3 covers 16 residues. Germline V CDR1 and CDR2: MGHDK, SYGVNS. The CDR3 protein is CASSDLRSGSNQPQHF. The CDR3 nucleotides read TGTGCCAGCAGTGATCTCAGGTCCGGTAGCAATCAGCCCCAGCATTTT.

The chain carries TRBV7-8 and TRBJ1-1; D call uncertain. The CDR3 totals 14 residues. The V gene lost 3 bases and the J gene lost 1 base, with 9 bases spanning the gap. CDR1 and CDR2 (germline): SGHVS, FQNEAQ. The CDR3 spells CASSFFRTNTEAFF. CDR3 DNA: TGTGCCAGCAGCTTCTTTCGGACGAACACTGAAGCTTTCTTT.

The chain recombines TRBV29-1 with TRBJ2-6; D is perhaps TRBD2 (6 bases). The CDR3 is 15 amino acids. The ends were cut back, 4 bases at V and 1 base at J, with 11 bases in the middle. Germline V gene data show CDR1 as SQVTM and CDR2 as ANQGSEA. CDR3 region: CSVGVGGSGANVLTF. CDR3 coding DNA: TGCAGCGTTGGGGTCGGGGGATCTGGGGCCAACGTCCTGACTTTC. The complete variable domain, with remaining parts taken from reference TRBV29-1 and TRBJ2-6, reads SAVISQKPSRDICQRGTSLTIQCQVDSQVTMMFWYRQQPGQSLTLIATANQGSEATYESGFVIDKFPISRPNLTFSTLTVSNMSPEDSSIYLCSVGVGGSGANVLTFGAGSRLTVL.

The chain uses TRBV20-1 and TRBJ1-5; 8 nucleotides align to TRBD1. Germline values: CDR1 DFQATT, CDR2 SNEGSKA (reference sequence). Trimming took 3 bases from V and 2 from J; bases not matched to a gene: 3. The CDR3 has 14 amino acids. This CDR3 is CSASPTGGNQPQHF. The CDR3 nucleotides read TGCAGTGCTAGCCCGACAGGGGGCAATCAGCCCCAGCATTTT.

This clonotype was seen only a few times. The CDR3 region is CASSRGLAVDEQFF. In nucleotides, the CDR3 is TGCGCCAGCAGCCGGGGACTAGCGGTTGATGAGCAGTTCTTC. The chain recombines TRBV4-1 with TRBJ2-1; 11 bases are a match to TRBD2. The V gene end was trimmed by 4 bases and the J gene end by 8 bases; junction bases not matched to a gene: 4. This CDR3 is 14 amino acids long. Germline CDR1 reads MGHRA; CDR2 reads YSYEKL.

The rearrangement links TRBV14 to TRBJ1-1; D not certain. V lost 1 base and J 4 bases, leaving 4 bases between the germline ends. The germline V gene has CDR1 SGHDN and CDR2 FVKESK. The CDR3 has 12 amino acids. CDR3: CASSQVATEAFF. The DNA of the CDR3 is TGTGCCAGCAGCCAAGTCGCCACTGAAGCTTTCTTT.

This clonotype was observed a few times. V and J are TRBV12-3 or TRBV12-4 and TRBJ1-5; no reliable D call. The CDR3 runs to 15 residues. V was trimmed by 5 bases and J by 9 bases, leaving 20 bases between them. This chain's CDR3 is CASSPRNRGKGPQHF. CDR3 DNA sequence: TGTGCCAGCAGTCCCCGTAACCGAGGGAAAGGGCCCCAGCATTTT.

The table lists this clonotype with many counts. The chain carries TRBV7-6 and TRBJ2-2; D remains ambiguous. The V and J ends lost 5 bases and 5 bases respectively, with 9 bases between them. CDR3 length equals 13 residues. The germline CDR1 and CDR2 sequences are SGHVS and FNYEAQ. CDR3 amino acids: CASSRLQTGELFF. The CDR3 nucleotides read TGTGCCAGCAGCCGCCTACAGACCGGGGAGCTGTTTTTT.

A few counts support this clonotype. The chain combines TRBV7-2 with TRBJ1-1; maybe TRBD1 (6 bases). This CDR3 has 15 amino acids. Trimming shortened V by 6 bases and J by 5 bases, and 19 bases separated the two germline ends. The germline V gene encodes CDR1 SGHTA and CDR2 FQGNSA. CDR3 nucleotides: TGTGCCAGCAGGCCAGATTTGGGGGGCGCGACTGAAGCTTTCTTT. Encoded protein: CASRPDLGGATEAFF.